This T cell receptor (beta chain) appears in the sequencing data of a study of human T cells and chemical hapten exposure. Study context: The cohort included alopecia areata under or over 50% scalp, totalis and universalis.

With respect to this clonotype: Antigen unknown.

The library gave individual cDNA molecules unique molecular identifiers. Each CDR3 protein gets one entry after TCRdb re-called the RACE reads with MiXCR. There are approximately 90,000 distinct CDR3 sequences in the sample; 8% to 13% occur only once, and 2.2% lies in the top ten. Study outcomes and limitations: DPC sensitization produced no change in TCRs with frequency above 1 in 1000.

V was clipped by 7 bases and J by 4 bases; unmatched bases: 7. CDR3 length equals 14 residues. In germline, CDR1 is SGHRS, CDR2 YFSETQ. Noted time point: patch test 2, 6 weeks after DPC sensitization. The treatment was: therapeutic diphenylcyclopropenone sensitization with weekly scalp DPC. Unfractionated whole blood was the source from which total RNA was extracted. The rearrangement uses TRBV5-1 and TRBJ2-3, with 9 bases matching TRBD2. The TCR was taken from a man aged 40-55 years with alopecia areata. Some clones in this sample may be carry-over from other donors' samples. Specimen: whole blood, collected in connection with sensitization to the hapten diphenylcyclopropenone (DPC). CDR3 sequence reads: CASQLAGMADTQYF. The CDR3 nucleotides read TGCGCCAGCCAACTAGCGGGTATGGCAGATACGCAGTATTTT.